What follows are 16 T cell receptor beta chains derived from one specimen sequenced in a study of identical twins. TCRdb passed the 5' RACE reads through MiXCR, listing each CDR3 protein once. The sample shows fewer than 250,000 distinct CDR3 sequences, approximately 7.3% of them seen only once. These data also featured in a second study, about yellow fever vaccine responses in identical twins.

The sequenced sample consisted of CD8+ T cells sorted from blood. These receptor sequences come from a woman in her late teens or twenties in good health.

This clonotype came up many times. V usage is TRBV5-1 and J usage is TRBJ2-1; tentatively, D is TRBD2 (5 bases). The germline CDR1 and CDR2 sequences are SGHRS and YFSETQ. V lost 0 bases, J lost 9 bases, and 7 bases lay in between. This CDR3 has 12 amino acids. The CDR3 DNA follows: TGCGCCAGCAGCTTGGATGCGGGTGAGCAGTTCTTC. Its protein is CASSLDAGEQFF.

This chain connects TRBV10-3 to TRBJ1-3; D remains unclear. Germline V gene lookup returns CDR1 ENHRY and CDR2 SYGVKD. The CDR3 consists of 14 residues. V was shortened by 6 bases and J by 3 bases, with 12 bases between the two germline ends. The CDR3 is CAISDGIFGNTIYF. The CDR3 coding sequence is TGTGCCATCAGCGACGGGATTTTTGGAAACACCATATATTTT.

There are many counts of this clonotype. CDR3 amino acids: CASSELAGDYNEQFF. CDR3 DNA sequence: TGTGCCAGCAGTGAGCTAGCGGGGGACTACAATGAGCAGTTCTTC. This rearrangement joins TRBV6-4 to TRBJ2-1; 10 bases are shared with TRBD2. Germline assignment: CDR1 MRHNA and CDR2 SNTAGT. Trimming at V came to 3 bases and at J to 3 bases, leaving 2 bases not matched to a gene. This CDR3 is 15 amino acids long.

The CDR3 here is CASSWTSEGISYQETQYF. CDR3 nucleotides: TGTGCCAGCAGCTGGACTAGCGAAGGGATTTCGTACCAAGAGACCCAGTACTTC. The gene calls are TRBV2 and TRBJ2-5; 9 nucleotides line up with TRBD2. The germline V gene has CDR1 SNHLY and CDR2 FYNNEI. The V segment lost 6 bases and the J segment 0 bases; nucleotides outside the gene matches: 14. The CDR3 is 18 residues long.

The V call is TRBV2, the J call TRBJ1-5; weak D call: TRBD1 (6 bases). The CDR3 is made up of 17 amino acids. V was clipped by 4 bases and J by 4 bases, with 20 bases between them. Germline V lookup: CDR1 SNHLY, CDR2 FYNNEI. CDR3 in amino acids: CASSGGRAGASNQPQHF. The CDR3 nucleotides are TGTGCCAGCAGTGGAGGGAGGGCAGGGGCCTCAAATCAGCCCCAGCATTTT.

This clonotype was seen repeatedly, ten times or more. The chain links TRBV7-9 to TRBJ1-2; the D gene is possibly TRBD1 (5 bases). Germline V gene sequence: CDR1 SEHNR, CDR2 FQNEAQ (reference sequence). This CDR3 is built from 12 residues. The V gene lost 3 bases and the J gene lost 8 bases, with 10 bases spanning the gap. DNA for the CDR3: TGTGCCAGCAGCTTTCACCAGGGAGGCTACACCTTC. Protein product: CASSFHQGGYTF.

Many counts were recorded for this clonotype. The chain carries TRBV2 and TRBJ2-7; no reliable D call. The germline CDR1 and CDR2 sequences are SNHLY and FYNNEI. The V end was cut by 7 bases, the J end by 5 bases, with 15 bases between. The length of the CDR3 is 13 residues. The CDR3 coding sequence is TGTGCCAGCAAAGGAGCGTCACGGGACGAGCAGTACTTC. This sequence encodes CASKGASRDEQYF. The complete variable domain, with remaining parts taken from reference TRBV2 and TRBJ2-7, reads EPEVTQTPSHQVTQMGQEVILRCVPISNHLYFYWYRQILGQKVEFLVSFYNNEISEKSEIFDDQFSVERPDGSNFTLKIRSTKLEDSAMYFCASKGASRDEQYFGPGTRLTVT.

This clonotype was seen a few times. The chain combines TRBV12-3 or TRBV12-4 with TRBJ2-1, with TRBD1 identical over 7 bases. The CDR3 is made up of 14 amino acids. Trimming cost V 4 bases and J 3 bases; bases outside gene matches: 3. CDR3 loop: CASSSGQRYNEQFF. Written as DNA, the CDR3 is TGTGCCAGCAGTTCGGGACAGCGCTACAATGAGCAGTTCTTC.

Only a few counts were recorded for this clonotype. The chain couples TRBV11-2 to TRBJ2-1; 9 bases are a match to TRBD2. The CDR3 extends over 19 amino acids. From germline, CDR1 is SGHAT and CDR2 FQNNGV. The V and J ends lost 0 bases and 8 bases, in that order; junction bases with no gene match: 17. CDR3 in DNA: TGTGCCAGCAGCTTAGAGTGGAACAAAGTAGCGGGGGTAGAGGATGAGCAGTTCTTC. The encoded protein is CASSLEWNKVAGVEDEQFF.

In this sample, this clonotype turned up a few times. This chain joins TRBV5-6 and TRBJ2-7; 7 nucleotides agree with TRBD1. The CDR3 extends over 16 amino acids. Germline V gene lookup returns CDR1 SGHDT and CDR2 YYEEEE. Losses at the gene ends were 0 bases for V and 5 bases for J; bases not matched to a gene: 11. The CDR3 region is CASSLAWGTVEDEQYF. Written as DNA, the CDR3 is TGTGCCAGCAGCTTGGCCTGGGGGACAGTAGAGGACGAGCAGTACTTC.

This clonotype was seen only a few times. V usage is TRBV20-1 and J usage is TRBJ1-6; 7 bases fit TRBD1. In germline, CDR1 is DFQATT, CDR2 SNEGSKA (reference sequence). There are 14 residues in the CDR3. The V segment lost 5 bases and the J segment 9 bases; nucleotides outside the gene matches: 10. The CDR3 region has the DNA TGCAGTGCTCACTTCGGTCGACAGGGTTCACCCCTCCACTTT. Translation gives CSAHFGRQGSPLHF.

In this sample, this clonotype turned up a few times. V usage is TRBV28 and J usage is TRBJ2-1; no clear D gene. The ends were cut back, 7 bases at V and 3 bases at J, with 10 bases in the middle. Germline V gene lookup returns CDR1 MDHEN and CDR2 SYDVKM. The CDR3 sequence is 13 residues long. The CDR3 DNA follows: TGTGCCAGCATCGCGCTTAACTACAATGAGCAGTTCTTC. Its protein product is CASIALNYNEQFF.

This chain joins TRBV4-2 and TRBJ2-5; D unclear. Per germline, CDR1 LGHNA and CDR2 YNFKEQ. The CDR3 is 16 residues long. Trimming took 0 bases from V and 5 from J, leaving 16 bases between them. As DNA, the CDR3 is TGTGCCAGCAGCCAAGATAGATCCGGAGTAGGTGAGACCCAGTACTTC. Translation gives CASSQDRSGVGETQYF.

This clonotype has a handful of counts. The chain is built from TRBV12-3 or TRBV12-4 and TRBJ2-5, with a possible D match to TRBD2 (5 bases). The CDR3 extends over 12 amino acids. Trimming left V 8 bases short and J 5 bases short, with 12 bases between. The CDR3 DNA sequence: TGTGCCAGCCGTCGGCCGGGGGAGACCCAGTACTTC. Protein sequence: CASRRPGETQYF.

This clonotype was observed many times. The chain couples TRBV5-1 to TRBJ1-2; TRBD1 matches at 9 bases. Germline CDR1 reads SGHRS; CDR2 reads YFSETQ. The CDR3 sequence is 17 residues long. V trimming: 1 base; J trimming: 1 base; junction bases outside the gene matches: 8. Here the CDR3 DNA reads TGCGCCAGCAGCTTGCGGCCCCTGGACAGGGGTAACTATGGCTACACCTTC. This sequence encodes CASSLRPLDRGNYGYTF.

This clonotype was observed a few times. V is TRBV11-2 and J is TRBJ1-1; D ambiguous. Trimming removed 0 bases from V and 4 bases from J, with 12 bases in between. Germline V gene lookup returns CDR1 SGHAT and CDR2 FQNNGV. This CDR3 is built from 15 residues. The CDR3: CASSLDASPGTEAFF. CDR3 coding DNA: TGTGCCAGCAGCTTAGATGCGAGCCCTGGCACTGAAGCTTTCTTT.